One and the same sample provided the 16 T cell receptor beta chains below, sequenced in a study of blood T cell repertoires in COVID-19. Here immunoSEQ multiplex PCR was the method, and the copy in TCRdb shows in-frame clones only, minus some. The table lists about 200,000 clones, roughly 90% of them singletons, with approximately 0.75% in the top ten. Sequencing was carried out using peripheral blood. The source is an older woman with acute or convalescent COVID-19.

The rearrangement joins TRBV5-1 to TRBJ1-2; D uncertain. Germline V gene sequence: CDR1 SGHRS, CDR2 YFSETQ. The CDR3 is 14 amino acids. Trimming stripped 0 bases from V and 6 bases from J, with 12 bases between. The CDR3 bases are TGCGCCAGCAGCTTGGACTCCACAGCGGATGGCTACACCTTC. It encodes CASSLDSTADGYTF.

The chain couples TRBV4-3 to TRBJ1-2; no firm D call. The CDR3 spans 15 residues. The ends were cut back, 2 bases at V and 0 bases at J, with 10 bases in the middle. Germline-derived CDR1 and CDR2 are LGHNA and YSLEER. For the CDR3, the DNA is TGCGCCAGCAGCCAACAGACAAGAACTAACTATGGCTACACCTTC. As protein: CASSQQTRTNYGYTF.

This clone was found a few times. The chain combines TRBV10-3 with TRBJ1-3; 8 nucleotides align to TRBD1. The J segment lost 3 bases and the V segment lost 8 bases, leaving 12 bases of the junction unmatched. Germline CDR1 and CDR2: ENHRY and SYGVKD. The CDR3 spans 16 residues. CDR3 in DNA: TGTGCCATCGCCATCCGACAGGGGCGCGATGGAAACACCATATATTTT. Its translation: CAIAIRQGRDGNTIYF.

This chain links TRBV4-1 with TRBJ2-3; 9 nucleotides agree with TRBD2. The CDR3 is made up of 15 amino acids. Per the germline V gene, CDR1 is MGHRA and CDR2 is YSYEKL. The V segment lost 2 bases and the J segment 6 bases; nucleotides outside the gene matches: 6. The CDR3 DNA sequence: TGCGCCAGCAGCCAACCGGGACTAGCATCCGATACGCAGTATTTT. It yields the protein CASSQPGLASDTQYF.

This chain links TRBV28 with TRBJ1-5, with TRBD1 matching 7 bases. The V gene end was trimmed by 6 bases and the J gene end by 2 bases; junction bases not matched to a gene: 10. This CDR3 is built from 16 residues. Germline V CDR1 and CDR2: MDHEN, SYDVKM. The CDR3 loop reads CASRGTAPGGNQPQHF. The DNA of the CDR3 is TGTGCCAGCAGAGGGACAGCCCCTGGGGGCAATCAGCCCCAGCATTTT.

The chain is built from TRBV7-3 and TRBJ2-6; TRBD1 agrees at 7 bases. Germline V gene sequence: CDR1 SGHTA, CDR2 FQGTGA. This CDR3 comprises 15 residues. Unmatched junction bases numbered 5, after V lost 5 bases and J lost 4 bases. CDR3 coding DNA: TGTGCCAGCAGCCAAAAGGGGGCCGGGGCCAACGTCCTGACTTTC. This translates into CASSQKGAGANVLTF.

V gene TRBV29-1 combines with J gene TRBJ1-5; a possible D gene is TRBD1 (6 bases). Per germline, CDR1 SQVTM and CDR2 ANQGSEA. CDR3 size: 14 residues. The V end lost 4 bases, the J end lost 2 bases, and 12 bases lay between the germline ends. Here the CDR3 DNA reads TGCAGCGTTGTTCTTTCAGGGGGCAATCAGCCCCAGCATTTT. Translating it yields CSVVLSGGNQPQHF.

The CDR3 DNA reads TGTGCCAGCAGCGGACTAGCGGGAGGGCCGTTGAGAACCGGGGAGCTGTTTTTT. Protein sequence: CASSGLAGGPLRTGELFF. The chain is built from TRBV5-4 and TRBJ2-2; 15 bases are a match to TRBD2. CDR3 size: 18 residues. The V gene end was trimmed by 4 bases and the J gene end by 5 bases; junction bases not matched to a gene: 9. The V gene's germline CDR1 is SGHNT and CDR2 YYREEE (reference sequence).

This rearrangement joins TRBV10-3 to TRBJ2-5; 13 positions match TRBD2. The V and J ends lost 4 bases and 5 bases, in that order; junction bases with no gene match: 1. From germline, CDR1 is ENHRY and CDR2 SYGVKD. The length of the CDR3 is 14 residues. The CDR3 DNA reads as TGTGCCATCAGTGGACTAGCGGGGGGTGAGACCCAGTACTTC. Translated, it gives CAISGLAGGETQYF.

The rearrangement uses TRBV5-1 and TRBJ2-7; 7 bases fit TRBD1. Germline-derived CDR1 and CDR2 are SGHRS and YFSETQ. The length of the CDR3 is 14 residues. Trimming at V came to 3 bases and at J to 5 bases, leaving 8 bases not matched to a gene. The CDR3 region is CASSSPDRIHEQYF. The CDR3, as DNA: TGCGCCAGCAGCTCCCCGGACAGGATCCACGAGCAGTACTTC.

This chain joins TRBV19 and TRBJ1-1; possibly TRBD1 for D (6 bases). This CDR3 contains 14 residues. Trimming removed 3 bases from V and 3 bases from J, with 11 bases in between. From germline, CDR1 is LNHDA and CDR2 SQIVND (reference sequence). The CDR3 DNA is TGTGCCAGTAGTATCCTAGGGGGGGACACTGAAGCTTTCTTT. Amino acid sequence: CASSILGGDTEAFF.

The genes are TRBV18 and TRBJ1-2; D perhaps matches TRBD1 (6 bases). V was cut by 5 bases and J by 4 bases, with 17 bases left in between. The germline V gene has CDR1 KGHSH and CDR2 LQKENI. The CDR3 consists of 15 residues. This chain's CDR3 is CASSETEDRSYGYTF. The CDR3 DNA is TGTGCCAGCTCAGAGACGGAAGACAGGTCCTATGGCTACACCTTC.

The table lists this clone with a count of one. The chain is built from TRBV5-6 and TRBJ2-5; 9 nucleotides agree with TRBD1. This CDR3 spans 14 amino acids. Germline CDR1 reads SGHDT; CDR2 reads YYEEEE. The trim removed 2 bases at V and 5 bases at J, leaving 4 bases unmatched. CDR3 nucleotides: TGTGCCAGCAGCTTACAGGGGGCGAGGGAGACCCAGTACTTC. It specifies CASSLQGARETQYF.

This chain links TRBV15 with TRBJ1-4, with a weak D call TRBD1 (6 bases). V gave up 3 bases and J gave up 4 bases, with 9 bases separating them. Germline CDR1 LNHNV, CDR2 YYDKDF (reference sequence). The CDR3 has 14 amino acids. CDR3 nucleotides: TGTGCCACCAGCAGGGCAGGGGTTAATGAAAAACTGTTTTTT. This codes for CATSRAGVNEKLFF.

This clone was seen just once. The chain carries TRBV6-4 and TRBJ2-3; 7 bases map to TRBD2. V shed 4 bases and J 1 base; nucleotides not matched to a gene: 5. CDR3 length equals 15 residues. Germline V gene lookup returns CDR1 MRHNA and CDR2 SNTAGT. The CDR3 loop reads CASSATSRGTDTQYF. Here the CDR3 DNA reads TGTGCCAGCAGTGCGACTAGCCGAGGCACAGATACGCAGTATTTT.

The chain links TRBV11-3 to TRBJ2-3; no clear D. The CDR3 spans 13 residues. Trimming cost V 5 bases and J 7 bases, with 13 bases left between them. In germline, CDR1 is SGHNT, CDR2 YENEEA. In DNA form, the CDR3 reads TGTGCCAGCAGCCCGCCAGACTGGTATACGCAGTATTTT. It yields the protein CASSPPDWYTQYF.